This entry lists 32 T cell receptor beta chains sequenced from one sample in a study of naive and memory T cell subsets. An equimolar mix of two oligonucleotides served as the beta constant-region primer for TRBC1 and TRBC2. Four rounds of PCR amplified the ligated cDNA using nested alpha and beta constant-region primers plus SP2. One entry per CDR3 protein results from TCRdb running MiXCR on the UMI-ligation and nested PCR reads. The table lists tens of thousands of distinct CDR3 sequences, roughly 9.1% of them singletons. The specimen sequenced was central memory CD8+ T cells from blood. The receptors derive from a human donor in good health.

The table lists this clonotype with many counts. The CDR3 DNA sequence: TGTGCCACCAGTGATCCCCGCCGGGAGGGGGGCTACAATGAGCAGTTCTTC. Amino acid sequence: CATSDPRREGGYNEQFF. This sequence joins TRBV24-1 and TRBJ2-1, with TRBD2 identical over 8 bases. Per germline, CDR1 KGHDR and CDR2 SFDVKD. The CDR3 is made up of 17 amino acids. The ends lost 3 bases at V and 3 bases at J; junction bases unmatched: 9.

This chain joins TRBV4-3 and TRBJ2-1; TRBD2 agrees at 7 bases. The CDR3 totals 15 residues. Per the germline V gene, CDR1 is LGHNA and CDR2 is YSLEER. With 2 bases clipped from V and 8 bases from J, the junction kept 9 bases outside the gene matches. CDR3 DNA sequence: TGCGCCAGCAGCCAACTGAGGGAGGGCGCCGATGAGCAGTTCTTC. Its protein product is CASSQLREGADEQFF.

The CDR3 spells CASSSRSLDRSDYGYTF. The DNA for the CDR3 is TGTGCCAGCAGTTCGAGATCCCTTGACAGGTCCGACTATGGCTACACCTTC. The chain is built from TRBV25-1 and TRBJ1-2; the D gene is possibly TRBD1 (6 bases). Germline CDR1 reads MGHDK; CDR2 reads SYGVNS. The CDR3 has 17 residues. V lost 5 bases and J lost 3, with 22 bases in between.

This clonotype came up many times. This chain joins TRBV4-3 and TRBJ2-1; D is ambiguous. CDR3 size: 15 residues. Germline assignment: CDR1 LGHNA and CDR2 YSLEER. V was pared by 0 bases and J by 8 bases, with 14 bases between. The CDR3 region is CASSQDSLVSDEQFF. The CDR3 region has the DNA TGCGCCAGCAGCCAAGATAGCCTAGTAAGCGATGAGCAGTTCTTC.

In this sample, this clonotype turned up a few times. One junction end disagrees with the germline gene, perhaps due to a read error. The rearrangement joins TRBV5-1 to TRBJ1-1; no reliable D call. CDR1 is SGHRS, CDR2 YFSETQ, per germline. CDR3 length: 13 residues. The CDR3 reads CASKRELNPEAFF. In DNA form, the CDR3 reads TGCGCCAGCAAGAGGGAGTTGAACCCTGAAGCTTTCTTT.

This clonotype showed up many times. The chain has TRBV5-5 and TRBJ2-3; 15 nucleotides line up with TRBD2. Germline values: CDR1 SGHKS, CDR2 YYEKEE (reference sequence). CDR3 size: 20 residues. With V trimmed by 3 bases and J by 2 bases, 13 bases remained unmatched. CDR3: CASSSLWLGTSGRTTDTQYF. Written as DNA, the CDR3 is TGTGCCAGCAGCTCACTCTGGTTGGGGACTAGCGGGAGGACCACAGATACGCAGTATTTT.

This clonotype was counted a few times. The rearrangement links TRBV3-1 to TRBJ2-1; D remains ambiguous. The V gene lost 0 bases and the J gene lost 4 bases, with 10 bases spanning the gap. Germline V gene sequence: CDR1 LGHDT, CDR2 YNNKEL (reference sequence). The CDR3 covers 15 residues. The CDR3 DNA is TGTGCCAGCAGCCAAGAGGGGAATACTTACAATGAGCAGTTCTTC. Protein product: CASSQEGNTYNEQFF.

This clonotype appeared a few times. For the CDR3, the DNA is TGTGCCAGCAGCGCGACAGGGGCCAGCTCCTACGAGCAGTACTTC. Protein sequence: CASSATGASSYEQYF. The J gene is TRBJ2-7, the V gene TRBV9; 8 bases fit TRBD1. CDR3 length equals 15 residues. J was trimmed by 0 bases and V by 3 bases; bases with no gene match: 5. The V gene's germline CDR1 is SGDLS and CDR2 YYNGEE.

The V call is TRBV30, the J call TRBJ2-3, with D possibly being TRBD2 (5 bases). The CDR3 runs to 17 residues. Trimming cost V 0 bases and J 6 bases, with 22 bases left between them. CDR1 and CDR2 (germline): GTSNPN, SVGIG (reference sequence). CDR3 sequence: CAWSVDGSGRKMDTQYF. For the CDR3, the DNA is TGTGCCTGGAGTGTAGATGGGAGCGGACGTAAGATGGATACGCAGTATTTT.

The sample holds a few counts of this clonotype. In DNA, the CDR3 is TGTGCCAGCAGTCCCGGGGTTAGCTCCTACAATGAGCAGTTCTTC. Translated: CASSPGVSSYNEQFF. The chain links TRBV12-3 or TRBV12-4 to TRBJ2-1; the D gene is possibly TRBD2 (5 bases). Trimming pared 5 bases from V and 0 bases from J, leaving 11 bases between. The CDR3 spans 15 residues.

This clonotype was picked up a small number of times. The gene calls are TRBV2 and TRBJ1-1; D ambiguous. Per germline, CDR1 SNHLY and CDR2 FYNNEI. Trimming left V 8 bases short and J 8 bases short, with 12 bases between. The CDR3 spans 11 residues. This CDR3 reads CASLDLGEAFF. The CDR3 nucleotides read TGTGCCAGCTTGGATCTCGGCGAAGCTTTCTTT.

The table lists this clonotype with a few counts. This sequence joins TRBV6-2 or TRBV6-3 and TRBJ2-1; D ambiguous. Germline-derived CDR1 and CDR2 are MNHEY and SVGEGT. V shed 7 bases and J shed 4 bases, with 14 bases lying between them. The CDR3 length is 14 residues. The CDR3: CASNGGLEYNEQFF. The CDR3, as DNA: TGTGCCAGCAACGGCGGCCTCGAGTACAATGAGCAGTTCTTC.

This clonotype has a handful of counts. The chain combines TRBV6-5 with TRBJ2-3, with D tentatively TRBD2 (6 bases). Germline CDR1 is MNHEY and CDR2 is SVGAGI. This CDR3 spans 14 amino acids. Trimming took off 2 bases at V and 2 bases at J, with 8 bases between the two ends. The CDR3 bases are TGTGCCAGCAGTTACGGCGGGATCACAGATACGCAGTATTTT. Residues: CASSYGGITDTQYF.

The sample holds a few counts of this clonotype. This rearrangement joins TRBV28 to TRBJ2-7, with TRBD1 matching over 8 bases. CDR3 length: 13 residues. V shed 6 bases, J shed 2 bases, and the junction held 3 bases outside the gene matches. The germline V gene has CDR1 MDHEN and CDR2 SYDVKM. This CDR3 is CASRGQGPYEQYF. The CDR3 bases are TGTGCCAGCAGAGGACAGGGTCCCTACGAGCAGTACTTC.

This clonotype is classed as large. The DNA for the CDR3 is TGTGCCAGCAGTCCTGGGGAGAGCTCTGGGGCCAACGTCCTGACTTTC. Translation gives CASSPGESSGANVLTF. This sequence joins TRBV28 and TRBJ2-6; tentatively, D is TRBD2 (5 bases). Germline CDR1 reads MDHEN; CDR2 reads SYDVKM. The CDR3 has 16 residues. The germline V and J ends were trimmed by 5 bases and 0 bases, with 11 bases remaining between them.

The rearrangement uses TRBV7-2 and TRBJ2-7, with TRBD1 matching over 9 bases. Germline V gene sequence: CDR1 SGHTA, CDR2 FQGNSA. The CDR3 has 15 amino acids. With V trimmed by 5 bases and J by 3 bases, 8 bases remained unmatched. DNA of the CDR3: TGTGCCAGCAGCGCATACAGGGGGCCGGACTACGAGCAGTACTTC. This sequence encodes CASSAYRGPDYEQYF.

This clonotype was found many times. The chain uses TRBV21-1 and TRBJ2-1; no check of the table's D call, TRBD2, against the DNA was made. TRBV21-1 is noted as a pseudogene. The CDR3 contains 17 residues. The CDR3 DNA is TGTGCCAGCACCAAGAGCGACTTTAGCGGGAGGGGCAATGAGCAGTTCTTC. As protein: CASTKSDFSGRGNEQFF.

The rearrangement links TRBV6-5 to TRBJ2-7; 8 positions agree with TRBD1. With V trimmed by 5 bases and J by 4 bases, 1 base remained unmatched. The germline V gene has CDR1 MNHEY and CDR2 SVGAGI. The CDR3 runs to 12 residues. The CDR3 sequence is CASSGQGYEQYF. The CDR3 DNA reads TGTGCCAGCAGTGGACAGGGTTACGAGCAGTACTTC.

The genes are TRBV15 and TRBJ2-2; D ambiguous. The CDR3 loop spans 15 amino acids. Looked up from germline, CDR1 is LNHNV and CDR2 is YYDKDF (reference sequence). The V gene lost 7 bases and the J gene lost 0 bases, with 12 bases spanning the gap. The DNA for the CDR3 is TGTGCCACCAAATCGCCAGTCGCGAACACCGGGGAGCTGTTTTTT. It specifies CATKSPVANTGELFF.

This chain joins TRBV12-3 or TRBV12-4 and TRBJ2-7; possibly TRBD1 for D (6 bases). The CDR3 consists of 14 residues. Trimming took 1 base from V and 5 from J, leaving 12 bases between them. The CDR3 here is CASSLEVRGHEQYF. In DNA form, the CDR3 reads TGTGCCAGCAGTTTAGAGGTCAGGGGCCACGAGCAGTACTTC.

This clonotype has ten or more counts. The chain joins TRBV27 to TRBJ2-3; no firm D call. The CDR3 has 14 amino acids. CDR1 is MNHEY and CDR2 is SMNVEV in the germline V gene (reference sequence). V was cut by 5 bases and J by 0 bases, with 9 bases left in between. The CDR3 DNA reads TGTGCCAGCAGTAGGCCGACTAGCACAGATACGCAGTATTTT. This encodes CASSRPTSTDTQYF.

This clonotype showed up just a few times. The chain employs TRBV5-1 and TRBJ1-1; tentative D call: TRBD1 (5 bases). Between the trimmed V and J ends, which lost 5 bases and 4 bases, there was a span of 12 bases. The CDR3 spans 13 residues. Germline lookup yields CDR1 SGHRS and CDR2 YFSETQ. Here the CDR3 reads CASREGESTEAFF. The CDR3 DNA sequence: TGCGCCAGCAGGGAAGGGGAGAGCACTGAAGCTTTCTTT.

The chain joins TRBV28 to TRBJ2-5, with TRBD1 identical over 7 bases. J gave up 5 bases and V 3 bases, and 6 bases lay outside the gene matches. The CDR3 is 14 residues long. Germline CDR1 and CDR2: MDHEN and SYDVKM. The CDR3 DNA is TGTGCCAGCAGTTTCACAGGGGACCTGGAGACCCAGTACTTC. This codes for CASSFTGDLETQYF.

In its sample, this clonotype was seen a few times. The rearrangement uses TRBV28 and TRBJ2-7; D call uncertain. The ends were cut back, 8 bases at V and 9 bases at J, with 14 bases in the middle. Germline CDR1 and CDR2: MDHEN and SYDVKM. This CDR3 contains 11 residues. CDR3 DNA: TGTGCCAGCTTGGGGTTGCATCGGCAGTACTTC. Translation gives CASLGLHRQYF. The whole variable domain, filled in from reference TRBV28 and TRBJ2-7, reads DVKVTQSSRYLVKRTGEKVFLECVQDMDHENMFWYRQDPGLGLRLIYFSYDVKMKEKGDIPEGYSVSREKKERFSLILESASTNQTSMYLCASLGLHRQYFGPGTRLTVT.

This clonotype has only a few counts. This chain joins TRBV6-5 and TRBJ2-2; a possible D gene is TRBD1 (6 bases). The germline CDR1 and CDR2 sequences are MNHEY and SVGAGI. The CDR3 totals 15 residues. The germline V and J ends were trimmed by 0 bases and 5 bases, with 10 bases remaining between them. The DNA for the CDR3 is TGTGCCAGCAGTTACTCGAAAGGGGGTACCGGGGAGCTGTTTTTT. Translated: CASSYSKGGTGELFF.

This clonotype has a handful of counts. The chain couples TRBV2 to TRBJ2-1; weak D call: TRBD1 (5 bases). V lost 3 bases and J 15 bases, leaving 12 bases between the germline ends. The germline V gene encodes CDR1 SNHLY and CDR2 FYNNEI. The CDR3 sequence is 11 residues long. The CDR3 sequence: CASSEVDTPFF. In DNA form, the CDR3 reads TGTGCCAGCAGTGAGGTGGACACACCGTTCTTC. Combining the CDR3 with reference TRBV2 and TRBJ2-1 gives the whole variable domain EPEVTQTPSHQVTQMGQEVILRCVPISNHLYFYWYRQILGQKVEFLVSFYNNEISEKSEIFDDQFSVERPDGSNFTLKIRSTKLEDSAMYFCASSEVDTPFFGPGTRLTVL.

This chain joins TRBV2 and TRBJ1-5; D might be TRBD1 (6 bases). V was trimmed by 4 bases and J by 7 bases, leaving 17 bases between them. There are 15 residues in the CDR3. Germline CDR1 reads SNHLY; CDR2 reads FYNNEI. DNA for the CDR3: TGTGCCAGCAGTGGGTACAGGGCGGAGGAACAGCCCCAGCATTTT. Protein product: CASSGYRAEEQPQHF.

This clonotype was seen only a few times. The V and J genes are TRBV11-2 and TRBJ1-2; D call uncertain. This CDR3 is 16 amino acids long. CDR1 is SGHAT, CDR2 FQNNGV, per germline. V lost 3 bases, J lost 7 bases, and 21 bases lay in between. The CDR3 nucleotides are TGTGCCAGCAGCTTTAACCAAATAGGCAGCGTCGGTGGCTACACCTTC. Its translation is CASSFNQIGSVGGYTF.

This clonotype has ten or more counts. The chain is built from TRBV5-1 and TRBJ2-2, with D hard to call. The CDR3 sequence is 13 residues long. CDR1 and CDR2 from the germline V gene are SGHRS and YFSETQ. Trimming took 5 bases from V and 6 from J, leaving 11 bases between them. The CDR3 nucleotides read TGCGCCAGCAGTGGGGTTGGCCCCGGGGAGCTGTTTTTT. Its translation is CASSGVGPGELFF. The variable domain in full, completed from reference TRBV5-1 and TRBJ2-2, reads KAGVTQTPRYLIKTRGQQVTLSCSPISGHRSVSWYQQTPGQGLQFLFEYFSETQRNKGNFPGRFSGRQFSNSRSEMNVSTLELGDSALYLCASSGVGPGELFFGEGSRLTVL.

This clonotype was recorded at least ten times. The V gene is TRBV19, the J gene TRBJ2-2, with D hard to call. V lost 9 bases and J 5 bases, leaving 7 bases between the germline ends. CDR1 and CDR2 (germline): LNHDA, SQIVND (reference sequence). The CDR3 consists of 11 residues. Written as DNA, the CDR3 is TGTGCCAGCGGTAGTACCGGGGAGCTGTTTTTT. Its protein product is CASGSTGELFF.

The CDR3 DNA follows: TGTGCCAGCAGCGGGTCCGGGACAGTCCAAGAGACCCAGTACTTC. It codes for CASSGSGTVQETQYF. The chain combines TRBV5-6 with TRBJ2-5, with 7 bases that match TRBD1. The CDR3 runs 15 residues. With V trimmed by 4 bases and J by 1 base, 7 bases remained unmatched. CDR1 SGHDT and CDR2 YYEEEE come from the germline V gene.

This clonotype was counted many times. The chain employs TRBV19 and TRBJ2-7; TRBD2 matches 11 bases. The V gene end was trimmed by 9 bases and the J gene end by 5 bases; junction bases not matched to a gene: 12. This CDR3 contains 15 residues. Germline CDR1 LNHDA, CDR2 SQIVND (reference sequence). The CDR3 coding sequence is TGTGCCAGCCGGGAACTAGCGGGAGTGGGCAACGAGCAGTACTTC. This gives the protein CASRELAGVGNEQYF. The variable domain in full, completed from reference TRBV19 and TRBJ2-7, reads DGGITQSPKYLFRKEGQNVTLSCEQNLNHDAMYWYRQDPGQGLRLIYYSQIVNDFQKGDIAEGYSVSREKKESFPLTVTSAQKNPTAFYLCASRELAGVGNEQYFGPGTRLTVT.